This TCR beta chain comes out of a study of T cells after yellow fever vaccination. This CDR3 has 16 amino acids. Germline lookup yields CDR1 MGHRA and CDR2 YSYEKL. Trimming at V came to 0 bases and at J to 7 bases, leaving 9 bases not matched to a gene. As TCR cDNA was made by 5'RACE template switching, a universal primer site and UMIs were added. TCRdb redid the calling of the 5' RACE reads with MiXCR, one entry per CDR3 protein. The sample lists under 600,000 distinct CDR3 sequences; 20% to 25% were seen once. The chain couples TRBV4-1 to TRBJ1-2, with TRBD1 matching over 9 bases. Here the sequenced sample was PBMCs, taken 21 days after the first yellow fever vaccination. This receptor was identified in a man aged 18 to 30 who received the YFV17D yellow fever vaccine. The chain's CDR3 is CASSQDYGTGMFGYTF. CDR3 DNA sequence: TGCGCCAGCAGCCAAGATTACGGGACAGGGATGTTTGGCTACACCTTC.